This T cell receptor (beta chain) derives from a study of shared clonotypes between healthy human individuals (dated by TCRdb to 2020 to 2021). Regarding the complete study: Three men and a couple of women, aged 18 to 49 years, made up the cohort. Per donor, leukapheresis produced somewhere between about 0.85 and 10 billion PBMCs. The study deeply sequenced blood TCR repertoires of about 5 healthy adults to estimate repertoire size and the extent of clonotype sharing between individuals. To increase sequencing depth and limit assay-specific biases, TCR repertoire library preparation and sequencing were carried out by different laboratories using diverse techniques.

Concerning this clone itself: Its specific antigen is unknown. Base qualities are missing; no much larger clone stands one base away.

Healthy HIV-negative adults with no recently reported acute infections or vaccinations were included as donors. All donors were Caucasian adults living in Nashville, Tennessee, USA. For unsorted samples, around 90 million PBMCs were counted, and genomic DNA was extracted using the QIAamp DNA Blood Mini kit. After blood collection by leukapheresis, PBMCs were isolated using Ficoll-Histopaque density gradient centrifugation and then cryopreserved in the vapor phase of liquid nitrogen. Points the paper makes about the study in general: Pairwise subsampling indicated that sequencing depth was expected to affect the degree of clonotype sharing among donors. Only blood was sampled, and tissue TCR repertoires likely differ from those in blood. The genetic and exposure-history diversity represented was limited by the small number of donors.

TCR CDR3 regions were amplified from genomic DNA by multiplex PCR using the deep immunoSEQ assay. For each cell subset, the extracted genomic DNA was distributed evenly across all wells of several immunoSEQ 96-well plates, and each plate served as one replicate. Each replicate PCR for unsorted PBMC received roughly 300 ng genomic DNA, equal to about 30,000 T cell genomes. Genomic DNA from unsorted PBMC was sequenced over ten immunoSEQ deep assay plates. The purified libraries were quantified using a Qubit 3.0 fluorometer, sized with a Bioanalyzer 2100, and then quantified again using the KAPA Library Quantification kit. A separate single-read 150-cycle Illumina NextSeq 550 flow cell was used to sequence each immunoSEQ 96-well plate. The authors' analysis ran thus. Because only junctional sequences without quality scores were contained in the immunoSEQ output, filtering matching that applied to full-length reads could not be performed. Sequences were annotated with PyIR, a Python wrapper for IgBLAST v1.9, using IMGT germline references to assign V/J genes and CDR3. Any read was removed if the V/J assignment was weak (E-value above 1e-6), the CDR3 was missing, or the read contained stop codons, out-of-frame junctions, or ambiguous translated residues. A V3J clonotype was defined by an identical inferred V gene, J gene, and CDR3 amino acid sequence. To compute the percentage overlap between repertoires, the number of shared unique clonotypes was divided by the size of the smaller repertoire. Repertoire richness was assessed with RTK rarefaction, the Chao1 estimator, and Recon v2.1 estimates of unobserved clonotypes. The clones in this table, taken by TCRdb from immuneACCESS, are in-frame only. Not every clone is retained; where verified, under half of the shortfall comes from an unresolved V gene, and the cause of the rest is unknown. D and trimming come from the DNA, and the V and J calls and clone size come from that table. Present in this sample are 470,000 or so clones, around 80% of which were seen just once. The ten largest account for 12% of the sample.

Looking up the germline V gene yields CDR1 MDHEN and CDR2 SYDVKM. Its CDR3 holds 12 amino acids, cysteine through phenylalanine. Only the CDR3 region is kept as DNA, spanning 36 bases read in frame from base 1. The trim is 3 bases for V and 8 bases for J, with a gap of 7 bases between the germline ends. The sample consisted of PBMCs. This receptor was taken from a middle-aged woman in good health. Some clones in this sample may be carry-over from other donors' samples. The chain is made from TRBV28 and TRBJ1-4; the D gene remains uncertain. The nucleotide sequence reads as follows: TGTGCCAGCAGTTTGCAAAGGGAAAAACTGTTTTTT. It encodes CASSLQREKLFF.